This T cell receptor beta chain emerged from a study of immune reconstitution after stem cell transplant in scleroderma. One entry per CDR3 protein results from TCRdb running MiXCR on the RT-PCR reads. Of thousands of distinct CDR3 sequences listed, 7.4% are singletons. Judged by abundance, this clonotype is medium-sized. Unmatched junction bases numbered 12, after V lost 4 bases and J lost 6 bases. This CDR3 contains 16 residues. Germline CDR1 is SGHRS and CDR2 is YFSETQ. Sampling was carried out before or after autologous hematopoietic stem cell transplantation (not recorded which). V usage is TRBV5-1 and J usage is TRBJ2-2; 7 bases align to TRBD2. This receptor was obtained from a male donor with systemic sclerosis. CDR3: CASSLAGGGLSGELFF. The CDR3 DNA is TGCGCCAGCAGCCTCGCAGGCGGGGGTCTGTCCGGGGAGCTGTTTTTT.